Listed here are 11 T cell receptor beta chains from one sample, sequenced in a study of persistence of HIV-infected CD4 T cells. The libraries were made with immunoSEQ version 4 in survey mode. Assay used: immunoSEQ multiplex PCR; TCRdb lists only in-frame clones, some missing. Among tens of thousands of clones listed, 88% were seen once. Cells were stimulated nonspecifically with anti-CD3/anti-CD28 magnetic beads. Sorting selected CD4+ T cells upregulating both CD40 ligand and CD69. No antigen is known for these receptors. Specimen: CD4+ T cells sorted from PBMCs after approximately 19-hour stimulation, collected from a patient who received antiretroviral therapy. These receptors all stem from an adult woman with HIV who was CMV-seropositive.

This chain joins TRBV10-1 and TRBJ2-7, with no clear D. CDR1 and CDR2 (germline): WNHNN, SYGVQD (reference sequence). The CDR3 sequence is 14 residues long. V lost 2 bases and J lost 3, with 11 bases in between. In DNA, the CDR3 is TGCGCCAGCAGTGAGGGGATTCAACTCTACGAGCAGTACTTC. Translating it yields CASSEGIQLYEQYF.

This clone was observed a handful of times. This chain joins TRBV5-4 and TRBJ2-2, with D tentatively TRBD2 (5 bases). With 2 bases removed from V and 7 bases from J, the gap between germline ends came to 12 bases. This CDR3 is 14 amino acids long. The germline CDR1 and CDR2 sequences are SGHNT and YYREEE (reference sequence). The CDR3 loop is CASSLTSGVGELFF. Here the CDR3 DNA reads TGTGCCAGCAGCTTAACCTCCGGGGTCGGGGAGCTGTTTTTT.

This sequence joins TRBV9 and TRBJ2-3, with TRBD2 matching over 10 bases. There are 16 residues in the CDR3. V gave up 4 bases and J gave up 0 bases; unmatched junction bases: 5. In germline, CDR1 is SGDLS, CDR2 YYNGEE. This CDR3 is CASSFQAGGSTDTQYF. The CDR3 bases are TGTGCCAGCAGCTTCCAAGCGGGGGGGAGCACAGATACGCAGTATTTT. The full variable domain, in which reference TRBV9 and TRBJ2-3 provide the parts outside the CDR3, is DSGVTQTPKHLITATGQRVTLRCSPRSGDLSVYWYQQSLDQGLQFLIQYYNGEERAKGNILERFSAQQFPDLHSELNLSSLELGDSALYFCASSFQAGGSTDTQYFGPGTRLTVL.

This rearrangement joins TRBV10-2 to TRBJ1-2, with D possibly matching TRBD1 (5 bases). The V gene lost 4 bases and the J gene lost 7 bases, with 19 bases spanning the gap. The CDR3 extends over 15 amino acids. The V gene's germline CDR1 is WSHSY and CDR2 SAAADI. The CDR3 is CASSVTLVGAGGYTF. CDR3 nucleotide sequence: TGCGCCAGCAGTGTTACGTTAGTCGGGGCCGGTGGCTACACCTTC.

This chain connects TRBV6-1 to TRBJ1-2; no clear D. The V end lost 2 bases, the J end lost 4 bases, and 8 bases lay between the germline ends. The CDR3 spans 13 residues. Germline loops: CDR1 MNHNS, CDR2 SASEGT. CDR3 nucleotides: TGTGCCAGCAGTGAACCGGAAGGCTATGGCTACACCTTC. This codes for CASSEPEGYGYTF.

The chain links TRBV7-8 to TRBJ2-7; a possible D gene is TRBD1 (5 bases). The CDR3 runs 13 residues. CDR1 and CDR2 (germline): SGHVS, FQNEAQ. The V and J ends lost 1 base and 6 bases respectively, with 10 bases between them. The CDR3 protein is CASSLGQFVEQYF. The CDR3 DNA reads TGTGCCAGCAGCTTAGGACAGTTTGTCGAGCAGTACTTC.

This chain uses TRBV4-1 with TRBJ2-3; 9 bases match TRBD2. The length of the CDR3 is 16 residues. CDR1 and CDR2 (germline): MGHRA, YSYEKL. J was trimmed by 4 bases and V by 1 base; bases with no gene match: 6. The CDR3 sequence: CASSQGGLAGADTQYF. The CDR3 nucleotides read TGCGCCAGCAGCCAAGGGGGATTAGCGGGGGCAGATACGCAGTATTTT.

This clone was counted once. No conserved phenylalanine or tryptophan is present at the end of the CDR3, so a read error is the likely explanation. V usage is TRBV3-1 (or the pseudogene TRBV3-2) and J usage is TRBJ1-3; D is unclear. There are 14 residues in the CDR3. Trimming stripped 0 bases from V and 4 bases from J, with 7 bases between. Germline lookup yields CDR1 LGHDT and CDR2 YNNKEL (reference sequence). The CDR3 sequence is CASSQEGSGNTIYL. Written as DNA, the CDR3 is TGTGCCAGCAGCCAAGAGGGATCGGGAAACACCATATATCTT.

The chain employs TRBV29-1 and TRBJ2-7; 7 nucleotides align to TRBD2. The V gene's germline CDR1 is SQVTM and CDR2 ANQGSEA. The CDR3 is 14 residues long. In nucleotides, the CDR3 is TGCACCCTATCGTTTGGGACGGGGGGTTACGAGCAGTACGTC. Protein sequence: CTLSFGTGGYEQYV.

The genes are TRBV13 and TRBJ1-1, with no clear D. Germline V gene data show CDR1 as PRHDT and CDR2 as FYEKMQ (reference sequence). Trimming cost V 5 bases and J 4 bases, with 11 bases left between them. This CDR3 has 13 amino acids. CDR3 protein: CASSPDIFTEAFF. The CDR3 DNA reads TGTGCCAGCAGCCCCGACATTTTCACTGAAGCTTTCTTT.

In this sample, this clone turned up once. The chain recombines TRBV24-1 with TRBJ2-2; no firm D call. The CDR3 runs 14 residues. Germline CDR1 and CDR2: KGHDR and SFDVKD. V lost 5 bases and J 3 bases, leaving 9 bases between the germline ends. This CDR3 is CATSGTPYTGELFF. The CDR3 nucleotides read TGTGCCACCAGTGGTACACCTTACACCGGGGAGCTGTTTTTT.